This entry describes one T cell receptor (beta chain). The antigen is undetermined. The time point is: sample taken at primary tumor resection. Some 72 TRACERx patients with early, untreated non-small cell lung cancer donated samples. In each case, whole RNA from tumor, nontumor lung or frozen PBMC was sequenced unsorted. Trimming left V 6 bases short and J 4 bases short, with 16 bases between. This CDR3 region has 15 residues. The germline V gene has CDR1 LNHDA and CDR2 SQIVND (reference sequence). This record comes from a study of spatial heterogeneity in lung cancer. Study in general: Tumor-region TCR transcript counts correlated strongly with a T cell module score from matched bulk RNA-seq.

In TCRdb, the 5' RACE reads were re-called with MiXCR into one record per CDR3 protein. The data contain some 880 distinct CDR3 sequences, 36% of them singletons. General observations from the study: The study found that expanded intratumoral alpha and beta TCR counts tracked tumor mutation counts. Expanded TCRs that were ubiquitous or regional had counts tracking ubiquitous and regional nonsynonymous mutations, respectively.

The genes are TRBV19 and TRBJ1-5; D perhaps matches TRBD1 (5 bases). This material consisted of lung tumor tissue, taken at surgery. The TCR comes from a female donor with early-stage non-small cell lung cancer. The CDR3, as DNA: TGTGCCAGTAGCCCCTTGTTGGGGGGGAATCAGCCCCAGCATTTT. As protein: CASSPLLGGNQPQHF.